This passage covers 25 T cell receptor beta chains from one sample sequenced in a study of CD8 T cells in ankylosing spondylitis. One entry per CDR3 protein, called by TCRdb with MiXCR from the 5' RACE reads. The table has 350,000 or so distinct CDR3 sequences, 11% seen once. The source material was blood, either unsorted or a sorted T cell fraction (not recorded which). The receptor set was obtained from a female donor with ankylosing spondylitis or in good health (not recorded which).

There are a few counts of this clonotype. CDR3 region: CASSVRPDYEQYF. CDR3 in DNA: TGTGCCAGCAGCGTAAGGCCTGACTACGAGCAGTACTTC. The chain recombines TRBV9 with TRBJ2-7; D ambiguous. V was pared by 1 base and J by 3 bases, with 8 bases between. The CDR3 totals 13 residues. The V gene's germline CDR1 is SGDLS and CDR2 YYNGEE.

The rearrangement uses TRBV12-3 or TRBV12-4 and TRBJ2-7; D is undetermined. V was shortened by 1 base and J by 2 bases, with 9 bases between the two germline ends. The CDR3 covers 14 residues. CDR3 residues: CASSLVGYPYEQYF. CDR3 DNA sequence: TGTGCCAGCAGTTTAGTAGGGTACCCCTACGAGCAGTACTTC.

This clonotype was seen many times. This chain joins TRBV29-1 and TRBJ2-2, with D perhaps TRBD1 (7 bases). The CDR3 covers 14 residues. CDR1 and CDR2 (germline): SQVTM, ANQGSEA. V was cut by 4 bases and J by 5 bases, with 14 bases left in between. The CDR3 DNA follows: TGCAGCGTTGGTAACAGGGGAGGAACCGGGGAGCTGTTTTTT. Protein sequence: CSVGNRGGTGELFF.

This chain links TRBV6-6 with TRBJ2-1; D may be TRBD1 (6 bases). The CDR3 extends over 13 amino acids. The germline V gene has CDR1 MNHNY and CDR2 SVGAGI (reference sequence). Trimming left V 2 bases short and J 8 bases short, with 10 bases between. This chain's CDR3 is CASSYQGMDEQFF. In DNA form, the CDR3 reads TGTGCCAGCAGTTACCAGGGGATGGATGAGCAGTTCTTC.

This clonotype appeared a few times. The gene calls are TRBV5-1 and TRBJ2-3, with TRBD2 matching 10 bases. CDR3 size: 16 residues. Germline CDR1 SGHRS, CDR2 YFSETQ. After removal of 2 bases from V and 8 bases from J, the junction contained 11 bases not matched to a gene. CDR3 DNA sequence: TGCGCCAGCAGCTTAGGACTAGCGGAGGGACTGTCTACGCAGTATTTT. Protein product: CASSLGLAEGLSTQYF.

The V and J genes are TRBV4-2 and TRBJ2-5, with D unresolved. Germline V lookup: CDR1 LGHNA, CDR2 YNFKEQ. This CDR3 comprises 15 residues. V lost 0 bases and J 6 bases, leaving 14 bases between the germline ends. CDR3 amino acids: CASSQERSSVKTQYF. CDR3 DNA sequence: TGTGCCAGCAGCCAAGAACGTTCGTCTGTGAAGACCCAGTACTTC.

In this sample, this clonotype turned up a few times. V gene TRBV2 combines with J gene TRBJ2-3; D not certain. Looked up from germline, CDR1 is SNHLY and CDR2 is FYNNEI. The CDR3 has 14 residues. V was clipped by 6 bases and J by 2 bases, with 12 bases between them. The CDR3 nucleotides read TGTGCCAGCAGGCCTCCCAGCCCCACAGATACGCAGTATTTT. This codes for CASRPPSPTDTQYF. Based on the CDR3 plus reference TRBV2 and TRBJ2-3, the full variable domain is EPEVTQTPSHQVTQMGQEVILRCVPISNHLYFYWYRQILGQKVEFLVSFYNNEISEKSEIFDDQFSVERPDGSNFTLKIRSTKLEDSAMYFCASRPPSPTDTQYFGPGTRLTVL.

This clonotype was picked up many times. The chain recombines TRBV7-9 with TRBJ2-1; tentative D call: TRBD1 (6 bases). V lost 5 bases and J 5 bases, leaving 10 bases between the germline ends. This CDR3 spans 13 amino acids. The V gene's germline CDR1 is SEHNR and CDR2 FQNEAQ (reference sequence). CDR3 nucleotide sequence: TGTGCCAGCAGCCCCGACAGGAACAATGAGCAGTTCTTC. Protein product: CASSPDRNNEQFF. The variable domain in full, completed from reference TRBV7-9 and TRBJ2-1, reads DTGVSQNPRHKITKRGQNVTFRCDPISEHNRLYWYRQTLGQGPEFLTYFQNEAQLEKSRLLSDRFSAERPKGSFSTLEIQRTEQGDSAMYLCASSPDRNNEQFFGPGTRLTVL.

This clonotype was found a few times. The CDR3 DNA sequence: TGCAGCGTGGGCGACAGGGGCCACGAGCAGTACTTC. Translating gives CSVGDRGHEQYF. The V gene is TRBV29-1, the J gene TRBJ2-7, with 8 bases identical to TRBD1. CDR1 is SQVTM and CDR2 is ANQGSEA in the germline V gene. The CDR3 is 12 residues long. The ends lost 6 bases at V and 5 bases at J; junction bases unmatched: 6.

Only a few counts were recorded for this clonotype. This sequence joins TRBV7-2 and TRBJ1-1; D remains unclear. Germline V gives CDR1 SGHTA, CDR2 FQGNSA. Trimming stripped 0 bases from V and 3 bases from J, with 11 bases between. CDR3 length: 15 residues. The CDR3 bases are TGTGCCAGCAGCTTAGCTCCAGGTACCTACACTGAAGCTTTCTTT. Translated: CASSLAPGTYTEAFF.

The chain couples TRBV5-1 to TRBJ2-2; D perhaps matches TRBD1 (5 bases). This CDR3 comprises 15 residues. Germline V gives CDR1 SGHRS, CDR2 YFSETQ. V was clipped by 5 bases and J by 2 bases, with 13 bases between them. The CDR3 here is CASRPDSFNTGELFF. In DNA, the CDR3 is TGCGCCAGCAGACCCGACAGCTTCAACACCGGGGAGCTGTTTTTT.

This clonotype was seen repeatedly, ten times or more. CDR3 nucleotides: TGCGCCAGCAGCTCAAAAACCGGGACACTGTCCTACAATGAGCAGTTCTTC. This encodes CASSSKTGTLSYNEQFF. The chain employs TRBV5-1 and TRBJ2-1; D may be TRBD1 (6 bases). From germline, CDR1 is SGHRS and CDR2 YFSETQ. Trimming pared 3 bases from V and 1 base from J, leaving 17 bases between. This CDR3 has 17 amino acids.

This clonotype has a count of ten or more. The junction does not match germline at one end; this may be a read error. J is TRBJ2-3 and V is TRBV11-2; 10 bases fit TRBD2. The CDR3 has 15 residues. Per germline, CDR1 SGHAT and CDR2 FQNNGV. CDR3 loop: CASSFPAGGTDSQYF. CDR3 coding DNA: TGTGCCAGCAGCTTCCCAGCGGGAGGGACAGATTCGCAGTATTTT. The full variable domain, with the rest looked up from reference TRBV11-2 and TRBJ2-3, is EAGVAQSPRYKIIEKRQSVAFWCNPISGHATLYWYQQILGQGPKLLIQFQNNGVVDDSQLPKDRFSAERLKGVDSTLKIQPAKLEDSAVYLCASSFPAGGTDSQYFGPGTRLTVL.

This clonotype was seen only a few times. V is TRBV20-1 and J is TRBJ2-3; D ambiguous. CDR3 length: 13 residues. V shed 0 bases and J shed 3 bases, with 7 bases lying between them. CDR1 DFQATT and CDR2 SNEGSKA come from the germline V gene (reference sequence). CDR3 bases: TGCAGTGCTAGAGATCTCAGGACAGATACGCAGTATTTT. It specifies CSARDLRTDTQYF.

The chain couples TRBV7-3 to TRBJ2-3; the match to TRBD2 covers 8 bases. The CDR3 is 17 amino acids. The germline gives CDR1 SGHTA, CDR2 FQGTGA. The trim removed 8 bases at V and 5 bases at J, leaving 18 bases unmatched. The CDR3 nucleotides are TGTGCCAGCTGCTCGTTCGGAAGCGGGAGCGAGAGAGATACGCAGTATTTT. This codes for CASCSFGSGSERDTQYF.

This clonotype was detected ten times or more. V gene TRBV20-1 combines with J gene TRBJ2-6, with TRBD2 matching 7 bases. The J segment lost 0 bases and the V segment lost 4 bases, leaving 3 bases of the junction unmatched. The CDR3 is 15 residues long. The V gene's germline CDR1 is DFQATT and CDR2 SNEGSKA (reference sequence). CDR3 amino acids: CSATRGDSGANVLTF. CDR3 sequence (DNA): TGCAGTGCTACCCGGGGGGACTCTGGGGCCAACGTCCTGACTTTC.

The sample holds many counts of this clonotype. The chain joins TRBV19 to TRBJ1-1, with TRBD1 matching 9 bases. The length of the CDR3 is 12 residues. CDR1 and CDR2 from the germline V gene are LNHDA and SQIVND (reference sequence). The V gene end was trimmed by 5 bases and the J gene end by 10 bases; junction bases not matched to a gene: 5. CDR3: CASSSTGGVAFF. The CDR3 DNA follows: TGTGCCAGTAGTTCTACAGGGGGCGTAGCTTTCTTT.

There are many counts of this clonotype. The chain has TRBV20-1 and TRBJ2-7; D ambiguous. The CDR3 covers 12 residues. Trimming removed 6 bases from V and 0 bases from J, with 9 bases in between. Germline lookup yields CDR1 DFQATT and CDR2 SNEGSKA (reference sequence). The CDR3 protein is CSAVGISYEQYF. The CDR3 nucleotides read TGCAGTGCGGTAGGGATCTCCTACGAGCAGTACTTC.

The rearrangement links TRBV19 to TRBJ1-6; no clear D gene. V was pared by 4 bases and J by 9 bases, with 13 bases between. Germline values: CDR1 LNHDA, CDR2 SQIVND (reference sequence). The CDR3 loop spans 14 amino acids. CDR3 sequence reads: CASSRADGFSPLHF. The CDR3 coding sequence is TGTGCCAGTAGTAGGGCAGACGGATTTTCACCCCTCCACTTT.

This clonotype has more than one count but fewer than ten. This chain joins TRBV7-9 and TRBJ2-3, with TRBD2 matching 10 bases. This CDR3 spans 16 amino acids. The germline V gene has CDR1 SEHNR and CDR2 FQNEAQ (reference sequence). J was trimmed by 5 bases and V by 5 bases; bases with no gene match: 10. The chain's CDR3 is CASSPRLAGNEDTQYF. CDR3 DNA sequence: TGTGCCAGCAGCCCTAGACTAGCGGGCAATGAAGATACGCAGTATTTT.

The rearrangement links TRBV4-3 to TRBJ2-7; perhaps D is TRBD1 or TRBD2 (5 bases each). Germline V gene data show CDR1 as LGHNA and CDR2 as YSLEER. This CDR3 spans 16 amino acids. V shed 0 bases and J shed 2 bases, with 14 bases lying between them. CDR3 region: CASSQDWRQGPYEQYF. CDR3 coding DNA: TGCGCCAGCAGCCAAGATTGGCGGCAGGGACCCTACGAGCAGTACTTC.

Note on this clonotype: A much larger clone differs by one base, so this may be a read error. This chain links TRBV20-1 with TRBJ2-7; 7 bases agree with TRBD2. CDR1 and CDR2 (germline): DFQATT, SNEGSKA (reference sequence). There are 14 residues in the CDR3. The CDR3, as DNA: TGCAGTGCTAGTAGTGCGCGGGAGAGTGACGAGCAGTGCTTC. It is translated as CSASSARESDEQCF.

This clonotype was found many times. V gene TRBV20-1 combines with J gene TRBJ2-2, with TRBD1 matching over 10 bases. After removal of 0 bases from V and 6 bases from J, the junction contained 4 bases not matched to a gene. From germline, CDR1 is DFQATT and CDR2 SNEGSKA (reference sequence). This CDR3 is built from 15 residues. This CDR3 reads CSARDFGQGAGELFF. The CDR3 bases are TGCAGTGCTAGAGACTTCGGACAGGGGGCCGGGGAGCTGTTTTTT.

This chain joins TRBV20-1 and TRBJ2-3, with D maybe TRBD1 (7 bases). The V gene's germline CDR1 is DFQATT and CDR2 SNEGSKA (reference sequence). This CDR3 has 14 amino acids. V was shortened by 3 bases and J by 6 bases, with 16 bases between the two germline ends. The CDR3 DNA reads TGCAGTGCTAGTCGTCCCAGGGGGGACGATACGCAGTATTTT. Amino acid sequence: CSASRPRGDDTQYF.

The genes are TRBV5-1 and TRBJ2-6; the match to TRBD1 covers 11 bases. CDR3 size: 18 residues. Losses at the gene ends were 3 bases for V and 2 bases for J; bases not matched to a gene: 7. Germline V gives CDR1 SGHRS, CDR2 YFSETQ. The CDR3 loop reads CASSYAGTGGTGANVLTF. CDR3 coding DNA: TGCGCCAGCAGCTACGCCGGGACAGGGGGGACTGGGGCCAACGTCCTGACTTTC.